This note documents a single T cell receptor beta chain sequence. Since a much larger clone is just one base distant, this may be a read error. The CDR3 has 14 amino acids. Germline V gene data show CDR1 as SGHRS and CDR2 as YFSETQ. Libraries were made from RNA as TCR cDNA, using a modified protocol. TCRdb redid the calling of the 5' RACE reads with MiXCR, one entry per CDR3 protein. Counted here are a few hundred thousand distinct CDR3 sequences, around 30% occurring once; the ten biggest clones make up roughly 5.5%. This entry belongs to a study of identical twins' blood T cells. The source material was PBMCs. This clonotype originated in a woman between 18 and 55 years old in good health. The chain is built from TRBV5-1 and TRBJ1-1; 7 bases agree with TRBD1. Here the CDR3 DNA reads TGCGCCAGCAGCTTGCAAACGAAGGGGGCTGAAACTTTCTTT. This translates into CASSLQTKGAETFF.